The rows below give T cell receptor beta chains drawn from one sample of a study of T cell repertoires in cytomegalovirus infection. These receptors' targets are unknown. TCRdb re-analysed the reads in MiXCR, keeping a single row per CDR3 protein. The sample holds over 100,000 distinct CDR3 sequences, about 9.5% seen once. Sequencing was carried out using PBMCs, sequenced either directly or after in vitro stimulation (not recorded which). All receptors derive from a human donor in good health (CMV status not recorded). Some clones in this sample may be carry-over from other donors' samples. Both conserved end residues are part of each CDR3. D genes are given only for firm matches. Clone sizes are given selectively: once, few, many, or a class where the clone is expanded.

clone size	D gene	V gene	J gene	CDR3 protein	CDR3 DNA
few	-	TRBV5-6	TRBJ1-2	CASSPDRNLYGYTF	TGTGCCAGCAGCCCGGACAGAAACCTCTATGGCTACACCTTC
few	-	TRBV19	TRBJ1-2	CASSIGQTDGYTF	TGTGCCAGTAGTATTGGACAGACCGATGGCTACACCTTC
-	-	TRBV12-3/TRBV12-4	TRBJ1-1	CASALGKNTEAFF	TGTGCCAGTGCCCTCGGGAAGAACACTGAAGCTTTCTTT
few	-	TRBV19	TRBJ2-2	CASRAGELFF	TGTGCCAGTAGAGCCGGGGAGCTGTTTTTT
many	-	TRBV29-1	TRBJ1-1	CSVAVGRDTEAFF	TGCAGCGTTGCCGTAGGGCGGGACACTGAAGCTTTCTTT
-	-	TRBV20-1	TRBJ1-1	CSARDMRGLNTEAFF	TGCAGTGCTAGAGATATGAGGGGGTTGAACACTGAAGCTTTCTTT
many	TRBD2	TRBV6-5	TRBJ2-1	CASSYKKPGLAGGRSYNEQFF	TGTGCCAGCAGTTACAAAAAGCCGGGACTAGCGGGAGGCCGCTCCTACAATGAGCAGTTCTTC
many	-	TRBV4-2	TRBJ1-6	CASSSNRPGDSPLHF	TGTGCCAGCAGCTCCAACCGCCCAGGGGACTCACCCCTCCACTTT
-	-	TRBV7-6	TRBJ2-1	CASSLLRAYNEQFF	TGTGCCAGCAGCTTATTACGGGCCTACAATGAGCAGTTCTTC
many	-	TRBV30	TRBJ1-6	CAWDKTGTPWPLHF	TGTGCCTGGGACAAAACAGGGACCCCTTGGCCCCTCCACTTT
few	-	TRBV5-6	TRBJ1-5	CASSFYGNQPQHF	TGTGCCAGCAGCTTCTACGGCAATCAGCCCCAGCATTTT
many	TRBD2	TRBV7-2	TRBJ2-1	CASSWGLAENEQFF	TGTGCCAGCAGCTGGGGACTAGCGGAAAATGAGCAGTTCTTC
few	-	TRBV7-2	TRBJ1-1	CAGRDTLNTEAFF	TGTGCCGGTAGGGACACTCTGAACACTGAAGCTTTCTTT
few	-	TRBV7-6	TRBJ2-7	CASSLGSSYDEQYF	TGTGCCAGCAGCTTAGGGTCTAGTTACGACGAGCAGTACTTC
-	-	TRBV7-8	TRBJ1-3	CASSLGHHSGNTIYF	TGTGCCAGCAGCTTAGGACACCATTCTGGAAACACCATATATTTT
-	-	TRBV23-1	TRBJ2-4	CASSQGPSAKNIQYF	TGCGCCAGCAGTCAAGGGCCGTCAGCCAAAAACATTCAGTACTTC
many	-	TRBV2	TRBJ1-1	CASSDRQGGNTEAFF	TGTGCCAGCAGTGATAGGCAGGGCGGGAACACTGAAGCTTTCTTT
many	-	TRBV28	TRBJ2-7	CASSLYSVGVSYEQYF	TGTGCCAGCAGTTTATATTCTGTAGGGGTCTCCTACGAGCAGTACTTC
-	-	TRBV20-1	TRBJ2-1	CSARGQYEQFF	TGCAGTGCTAGGGGTCAGTATGAGCAGTTCTTC
-	-	TRBV24-1	TRBJ1-2	CATSDPALSYYGYTF	TGTGCCACCAGTGATCCTGCTTTGAGCTACTATGGCTACACCTTC
-	TRBD2	TRBV20-1	TRBJ2-5	CSASTSGARETQYF	TGCAGTGCATCGACTAGCGGGGCACGGGAGACCCAGTACTTC
many	-	TRBV7-2	TRBJ2-1	CASSPKHRNEQFF	TGTGCCAGCAGCCCCAAGCATCGCAATGAGCAGTTCTTC
many	-	TRBV4-1	TRBJ1-1	CASSQEEGNTEAFF	TGCGCCAGCAGCCAAGAAGAGGGGAACACTGAAGCTTTCTTT
-	-	TRBV5-1	TRBJ1-2	CASSWREGGYGYTF	TGCGCCAGCAGCTGGAGAGAAGGGGGCTATGGCTACACCTTC
many	-	TRBV6-2/TRBV6-3	TRBJ2-5	CASTDRAWGTQYF	TGTGCCAGCACGGACCGAGCCTGGGGGACCCAGTACTTC
many	TRBD2	TRBV10-1	TRBJ2-1	CASSDSTSGLYNEQFF	TGCGCCAGCAGTGACTCGACTAGCGGGTTGTACAATGAGCAGTTCTTC
many	-	TRBV28	TRBJ2-7	CASSFSRPVYEQYF	TGTGCCAGCAGTTTTTCCCGGCCCGTCTACGAGCAGTACTTC
few	-	TRBV19	TRBJ2-3	CASSSPYRDTQYF	TGTGCCAGTAGTTCCCCTTACAGGGACACGCAGTATTTT
many	-	TRBV7-2	TRBJ1-6	CASSPSGSSYNSPLHF	TGTGCCAGCAGCCCCAGTGGGAGTTCCTATAATTCACCCCTCCACTTT
many	-	TRBV7-2	TRBJ1-1	CASSLMVRGDTEAFF	TGTGCCAGCAGCTTAATGGTCAGGGGAGACACTGAAGCTTTCTTT
-	-	TRBV4-3	TRBJ2-4	CASSQDLSPAKNIQYF	TGCGCCAGCAGCCAAGATTTAAGCCCAGCCAAAAACATTCAGTACTTC
many	-	TRBV7-8	TRBJ2-3	CASSPKDQNTDTQYF	TGTGCCAGCAGCCCCAAAGATCAAAACACAGATACGCAGTATTTT
many	-	TRBV7-9	TRBJ2-1	CASSPSKGAAYNEQFF	TGTGCCAGCAGCCCGTCGAAAGGGGCTGCCTACAATGAGCAGTTCTTC
few	-	TRBV24-1	TRBJ2-7	CATSDQTTYEQYF	TGTGCCACCAGTGATCAAACCACCTACGAGCAGTACTTC
-	TRBD2	TRBV14	TRBJ2-1	CASNQPGTSMYNEQFF	TGTGCCAGCAACCAGCCCGGGACTAGTATGTACAATGAGCAGTTCTTC
many	-	TRBV6-2/TRBV6-3	TRBJ1-2	CASSPGSLRRRGYTF	TGTGCCAGCAGCCCAGGTTCTCTTCGAAGGAGAGGCTACACCTTC
many	-	TRBV7-2	TRBJ2-1	CASSLMWELFNEQFF	TGTGCCAGCAGCTTAATGTGGGAGCTCTTCAATGAGCAGTTCTTC
once	TRBD2	TRBV28	TRBJ2-1	CASSYRTSVGRNEQFF	TGTGCCAGCAGTTACCGGACTAGCGTGGGGAGAAATGAGCAGTTCTTC